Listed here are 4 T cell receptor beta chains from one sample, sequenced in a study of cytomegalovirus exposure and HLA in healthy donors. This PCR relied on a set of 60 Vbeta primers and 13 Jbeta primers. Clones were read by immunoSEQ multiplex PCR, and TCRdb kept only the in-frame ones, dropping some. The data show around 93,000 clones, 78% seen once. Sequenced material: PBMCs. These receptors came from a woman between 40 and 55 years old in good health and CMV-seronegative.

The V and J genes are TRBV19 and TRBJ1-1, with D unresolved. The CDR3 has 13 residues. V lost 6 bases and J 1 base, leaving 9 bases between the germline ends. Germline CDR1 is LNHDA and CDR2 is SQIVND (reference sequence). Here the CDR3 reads CASRNTWNTEAFF. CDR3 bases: TGTGCCAGTAGGAACACATGGAACACTGAAGCTTTCTTT.

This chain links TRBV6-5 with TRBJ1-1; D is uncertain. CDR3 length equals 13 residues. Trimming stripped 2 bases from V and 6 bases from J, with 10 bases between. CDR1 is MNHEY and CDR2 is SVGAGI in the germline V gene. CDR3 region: CASSYIPGAEAFF. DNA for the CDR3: TGTGCCAGCAGTTACATCCCCGGGGCTGAAGCTTTCTTT.

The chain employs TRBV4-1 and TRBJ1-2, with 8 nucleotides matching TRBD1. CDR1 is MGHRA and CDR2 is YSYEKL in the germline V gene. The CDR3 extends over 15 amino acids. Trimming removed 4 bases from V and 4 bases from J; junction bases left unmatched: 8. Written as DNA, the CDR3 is TGCGCCAGCAGCCCGGGACAGGCCCTAGCCTATGGCTACACCTTC. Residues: CASSPGQALAYGYTF.

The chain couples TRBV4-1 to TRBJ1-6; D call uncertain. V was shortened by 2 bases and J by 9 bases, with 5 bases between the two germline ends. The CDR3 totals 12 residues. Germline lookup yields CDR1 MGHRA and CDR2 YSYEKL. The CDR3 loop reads CASSQRGSPLHF. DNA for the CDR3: TGCGCCAGCAGCCAAAGAGGTTCACCCCTCCACTTT.